This paragraph covers one T cell receptor (beta chain) sequence. From RNA transcripts, TCR beta CDR3 regions were amplified. First-round RT-PCR of the TCR CDR3 relied on the HTBI primer set. From the multiplex PCR reads, TCRdb called clonotypes with MiXCR, one entry per CDR3 protein. Of 240,000 or so distinct CDR3 sequences in the sample, about a sixth were seen once. This CDR3 comprises 15 residues. V was cut by 3 bases and J by 2 bases, with 14 bases left in between. The germline gives CDR1 SGDLS, CDR2 YYNGEE. This specimen comes from a study of T cells in Graves' hyperthyroidism and ophthalmopathy. The chain is built from TRBV9 and TRBJ2-5; perhaps D is TRBD1 or TRBD2 (6 bases each). Specimen: blood. The sequence derives from a woman between 18 and 30 years old with Graves' ophthalmopathy. CDR3 sequence: CASSARGAEQETQYF. In DNA, the CDR3 is TGTGCCAGCAGCGCGAGGGGGGCGGAGCAAGAGACCCAGTACTTC.